This TCR beta chain was identified during a study of shared clonotypes between healthy human individuals. Of note for this clone: Its antigen is undetermined.

Study-wide results and caveats: With few donors, the genetic and exposure-history diversity represented was limited.

Sequencing was performed with immunoSEQ multiplex PCR; in TCRdb, only in-frame clones are kept and a portion is missing. The sample lists about 450,000 clones, around 79% seen once, with roughly 12% in the top ten. Approximately 95 million PBMCs went into genomic DNA for unsorted samples. The trim removed 4 bases at V and 1 base at J, leaving 3 bases unmatched. Germline V gives CDR1 SGHRS, CDR2 YFSETQ. The CDR3 sequence is 14 residues long. This chain links TRBV5-1 with TRBJ2-3, with 7 bases matching TRBD1. The origin of this receptor is a woman in her forties in good health. Some clones in this sample may be carry-over from other donors' samples. Sequenced sample: PBMCs. The CDR3 spells CASSRQGGTDTQYF. CDR3 DNA: TGCGCCAGCAGCCGCCAGGGGGGCACAGATACGCAGTATTTT.